The 6 T cell receptor beta chains given below trace back to one sample, sequenced in a study of HIV-infected patients and healthy controls. All unsorted peripheral T cells were captured because whole blood was used without fractionation. Reverse transcription used around 480 ng RNA and constant-region primers for alpha and beta. Alpha and beta chain libraries were made separately by chain-specific third strand synthesis with multiplexing indices. Via MiXCR, TCRdb re-called the 5' RACE reads, giving one row per CDR3 protein. The data show over 15,000 distinct CDR3 sequences, about 8.3% seen once. The sequencing input was blood. Receptor source: an adult in good health.

This clonotype was recorded at least ten times. The chain recombines TRBV29-1 with TRBJ2-1, with 10 bases lining up with TRBD2. Trimming cost V 7 bases and J 7 bases; bases outside gene matches: 10. The CDR3 is 14 amino acids. Germline CDR1 is SQVTM and CDR2 is ANQGSEA. The CDR3 spells CSGELAGGRNEQFF. CDR3 nucleotide sequence: TGCAGCGGAGAGTTAGCGGGAGGTCGTAATGAGCAGTTCTTC.

This clonotype was counted ten times or more. This chain links TRBV29-1 with TRBJ1-4; TRBD1 matches 7 bases. In germline, CDR1 is SQVTM, CDR2 ANQGSEA. Trimming at V came to 7 bases and at J to 8 bases, leaving 16 bases not matched to a gene. CDR3 length equals 15 residues. The CDR3 coding sequence is TGCAGCGCAACCACCCCCAGGGGGGTCGGGGAAAAACTGTTTTTT. Residues: CSATTPRGVGEKLFF.

The V call is TRBV6-6, the J call TRBJ1-5; D remains ambiguous. Per the germline V gene, CDR1 is MNHNY and CDR2 is SVGAGI (reference sequence). V dropped 6 bases and J dropped 0 bases, with 12 bases sitting between them. This CDR3 comprises 15 residues. CDR3 in amino acids: CASRTDGYSNQPQHF. CDR3 in DNA: TGTGCCAGCAGAACCGACGGATATAGCAATCAGCCCCAGCATTTT.

This chain uses TRBV29-1 with TRBJ2-5; D unresolved. The CDR3 is 12 residues long. Per germline, CDR1 SQVTM and CDR2 ANQGSEA. The V gene lost 2 bases and the J gene lost 4 bases, with 8 bases spanning the gap. The CDR3 sequence is CSVELGLETQYF. As DNA, the CDR3 is TGCAGCGTTGAATTGGGGTTAGAGACCCAGTACTTC.

This clonotype was recorded at least ten times. The chain combines TRBV5-1 with TRBJ2-2, with D uncertain. This CDR3 contains 16 residues. V was pared by 0 bases and J by 0 bases, with 9 bases between. Germline V gene lookup returns CDR1 SGHRS and CDR2 YFSETQ. CDR3 residues: CASSLDGNPNTGELFF. For the CDR3, the DNA is TGCGCCAGCAGCTTGGATGGAAACCCGAACACCGGGGAGCTGTTTTTT.

This clonotype is judged medium-sized. The DNA of the CDR3 is TGTGCCAGCAGCTCGATTCCAACCAGCCTGGGAGGAGAGACCCAGTACTTC. Translated: CASSSIPTSLGGETQYF. The V and J genes are TRBV7-6 and TRBJ2-5, with D perhaps matching TRBD2 (6 bases). V lost 4 bases and J lost 4, with 22 bases in between. The CDR3 loop spans 17 amino acids. Germline CDR1 and CDR2: SGHVS and FNYEAQ.